This TCR beta chain was identified in a study of cytomegalovirus exposure and HLA in healthy donors. Study at large: Prior work identified 100 million to 130 million unique TCR beta sequences in 150 million to 200 million T cells.

Primers: 60 Vbeta forward and 13 Jbeta reverse. Original methodology: Later, 65 million to 85 million unique TCR beta chains were counted in an analysis, and some 9.9 million of them were shared. The repertoire was sequenced with immunoSEQ multiplex PCR; TCRdb's copy has only in-frame clones and lacks some. That table is the source of V, J and clone size, and D and trimming were worked out from the DNA. This table holds about 140,000 clones, over 70% found once. Trimming shortened V by 3 bases and J by 4 bases, and 15 bases separated the two germline ends. The CDR3 has 15 residues. Germline CDR1 reads LGHNA; CDR2 reads YSLEER. A word on this clone: Its antigen remains unidentified.

Study-level points and caveats: Generally TCR sequences proved uncommon, though certain public TCRs appeared in numerous donors. Reportedly, cytomegalovirus status was diagnosed with high sensitivity and specificity.

The chain combines TRBV4-3 with TRBJ1-2; tentative D call: TRBD1 (5 bases). The specimen sequenced was PBMCs. This receptor was identified in a male donor in good health and CMV-seronegative. The CDR3 here is CASSHTAGHRYGYTF. DNA of the CDR3: TGCGCCAGCAGCCATACAGCCGGACACCGCTATGGCTACACCTTC.